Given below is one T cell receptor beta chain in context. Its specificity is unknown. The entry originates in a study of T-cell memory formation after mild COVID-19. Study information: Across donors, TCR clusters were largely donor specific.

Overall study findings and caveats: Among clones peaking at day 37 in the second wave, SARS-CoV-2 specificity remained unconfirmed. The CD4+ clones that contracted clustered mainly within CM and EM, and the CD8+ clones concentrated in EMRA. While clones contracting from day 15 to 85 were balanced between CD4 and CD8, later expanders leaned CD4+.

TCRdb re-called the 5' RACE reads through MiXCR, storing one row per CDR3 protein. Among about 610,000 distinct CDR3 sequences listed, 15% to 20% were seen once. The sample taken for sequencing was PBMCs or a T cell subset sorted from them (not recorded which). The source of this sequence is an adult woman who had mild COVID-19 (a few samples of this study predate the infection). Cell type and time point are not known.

CDR3 amino acids: CSAKSGTVDGYTF. The CDR3, as DNA: TGCAGTGCTAAGTCCGGGACCGTGGATGGCTACACCTTC. This sequence joins TRBV20-1 and TRBJ1-2; TRBD1 might be the D (5 bases). The length of the CDR3 is 13 residues. Germline CDR1 is DFQATT and CDR2 is SNEGSKA (reference sequence). The V end lost 4 bases, the J end lost 6 bases, and 15 bases lay between the germline ends.